Listed here are 17 T cell receptor beta chains from one sample, sequenced in a study of beta chain features in type 1 diabetes. Reverse transcribing all isolated RNA meant expressed TCRB transcripts were sequenced. The method was immunoSEQ multiplex PCR; TCRdb's version includes in-frame clones alone and lacks a portion of them. This table has around 430,000 clones, roughly 30% appearing once. The sample was naive CD4+ T cells from blood. The receptors here all came from a man aged 18 to 30 in good health.

The sample holds a few counts of this clone. The chain is built from TRBV2 and TRBJ2-1, with 10 nucleotides matching TRBD2. V was pared by 4 bases and J by 4 bases, with 4 bases of the junction left unmatched. This CDR3 region has 15 residues. CDR1 SNHLY and CDR2 FYNNEI come from the germline V gene. CDR3 bases: TGTGCCAGCAGTGGGACTAGCGGAGATTACAATGAGCAGTTCTTC. This encodes CASSGTSGDYNEQFF.

This rearrangement joins TRBV30 to TRBJ2-5; TRBD2 matches 10 bases. CDR3 length: 16 residues. Germline loops: CDR1 GTSNPN, CDR2 SVGIG (reference sequence). Trimming took 2 bases from V and 5 from J; bases not matched to a gene: 11. The CDR3, as DNA: TGTGCCTGGAGTCCAAAGAGCGGGAGGGCCGACGAGACCCAGTACTTC. Translation gives CAWSPKSGRADETQYF.

This clone showed up just once. The chain uses TRBV7-2 and TRBJ2-3; no definite D call. V was trimmed by 6 bases and J by 6 bases, leaving 10 bases between them. CDR3 length equals 12 residues. Germline V lookup: CDR1 SGHTA, CDR2 FQGNSA. The CDR3, as DNA: TGTGCCAGCAGTCTGGGGTTCGATACGCAGTATTTT. Its translation: CASSLGFDTQYF. Supplemented by reference TRBV7-2 and TRBJ2-3, the full variable domain reads GAGVSQSPSNKVTEKGKDVELRCDPISGHTALYWYRQSLGQGLEFLIYFQGNSAPDKSGLPSDRFSAERTGGSVSTLTIQRTQQEDSAVYLCASSLGFDTQYFGPGTRLTVL.

The chain uses TRBV15 and TRBJ2-5; D may be TRBD2 (5 bases). There are 16 residues in the CDR3. Trimming took 3 bases from V and 5 from J, leaving 19 bases between them. CDR1 is LNHNV and CDR2 is YYDKDF in the germline V gene (reference sequence). In DNA, the CDR3 is TGTGCCACCAGCAGGACTACTGCAGTCCCGGGGGAGACCCAGTACTTC. Protein product: CATSRTTAVPGETQYF.

The chain recombines TRBV4-3 with TRBJ2-1; tentatively, D is TRBD2 (5 bases). The CDR3 has 17 amino acids. The germline V and J ends were trimmed by 2 bases and 0 bases, with 14 bases remaining between them. The germline CDR1 and CDR2 sequences are LGHNA and YSLEER. CDR3: CASSQNPSGSSYNEQFF. In DNA, the CDR3 is TGCGCCAGCAGCCAAAATCCCTCTGGGAGCTCCTACAATGAGCAGTTCTTC.

V is TRBV5-1 and J is TRBJ2-7; 7 bases are a match to TRBD1. Trimming at V came to 7 bases and at J to 5 bases, leaving 9 bases not matched to a gene. Germline CDR1 and CDR2: SGHRS and YFSETQ. The CDR3 length is 13 residues. The CDR3 coding sequence is TGCGCCAGCTGTAGAGGACAGGAGGACGAGCAGTACTTC. This translates into CASCRGQEDEQYF. Full variable domain (remainder filled in from reference TRBV5-1 and TRBJ2-7): KAGVTQTPRYLIKTRGQQVTLSCSPISGHRSVSWYQQTPGQGLQFLFEYFSETQRNKGNFPGRFSGRQFSNSRSEMNVSTLELGDSALYLCASCRGQEDEQYFGPGTRLTVT.

Details on this clone: The sample has other DNA sequences that encode this CDR3 too. The rearrangement uses TRBV29-1 and TRBJ2-1; 7 bases line up with TRBD1. The V gene end was trimmed by 4 bases and the J gene end by 1 base; junction bases not matched to a gene: 4. The CDR3 has 14 amino acids. The germline CDR1 and CDR2 sequences are SQVTM and ANQGSEA. CDR3 nucleotides: TGCAGCGTTGGACAGGGTCGGTCCTACAATGAGCAGTTCTTC. Translated: CSVGQGRSYNEQFF.

CDR3 in DNA: TGTGCCAGCAGCCAAGAGGGGGGGCTCTACAATGAGCAGTTCTTC. It encodes CASSQEGGLYNEQFF. The genes are TRBV4-2 and TRBJ2-1; D may be TRBD2 (7 bases). This CDR3 has 15 amino acids. V was shortened by 0 bases and J by 3 bases, with 9 bases between the two germline ends. The V gene's germline CDR1 is LGHNA and CDR2 YNFKEQ.

Remarks on this clone: The same CDR3 can be traced to other DNA sequences in this sample. V usage is TRBV7-2 and J usage is TRBJ2-5; 12 bases map to TRBD2. Trimming cost V 5 bases and J 2 bases; bases outside gene matches: 3. Germline V lookup: CDR1 SGHTA, CDR2 FQGNSA. The CDR3 has 15 residues. The CDR3 protein is CASSLGLAGQETQYF. The DNA of the CDR3 is TGTGCCAGCAGCCTCGGACTAGCGGGACAAGAGACCCAGTACTTC.

The rearrangement links TRBV27 to TRBJ2-5; weak D call: TRBD2 (5 bases). Between the trimmed V and J ends, which lost 8 bases and 5 bases, there was a span of 15 bases. The CDR3 sequence is 13 residues long. CDR1 is MNHEY, CDR2 SMNVEV, per germline (reference sequence). The CDR3 region is CASRPRGWETQYF. The CDR3 bases are TGTGCCAGCCGTCCCCGGGGTTGGGAGACCCAGTACTTC.

This clone was seen a few times. CDR3 in amino acids: CASSKESREETQYF. Written as DNA, the CDR3 is TGTGCCAGCAGCAAAGAGAGCAGGGAAGAGACCCAGTACTTC. The rearrangement links TRBV21-1 to TRBJ2-5; TRBD1 is the table's D call, not checked against the DNA. TRBV21-1 is deemed a pseudogene. The CDR3 consists of 14 residues.

The rearrangement uses TRBV5-1 and TRBJ1-2; possibly TRBD1 for D (5 bases). CDR1 SGHRS and CDR2 YFSETQ come from the germline V gene. Trimming took off 4 bases at V and 3 bases at J, with 10 bases between the two ends. CDR3 length equals 13 residues. In DNA form, the CDR3 reads TGCGCCAGCAGCCGGGACCCAGACTATGGCTACACCTTC. Translated, it gives CASSRDPDYGYTF.

The chain joins TRBV14 to TRBJ2-1, with 12 nucleotides matching TRBD2. V shed 4 bases and J 1 base; nucleotides not matched to a gene: 5. The CDR3 is 17 residues long. Germline CDR1 is SGHDN and CDR2 is FVKESK. The CDR3 loop reads CASSLRTSGDSYNEQFF. The CDR3 region has the DNA TGTGCCAGCAGCCTCCGGACTAGCGGGGATTCCTACAATGAGCAGTTCTTC.

The chain's CDR3 is CASSQLAGEKQFF. The CDR3 DNA reads as TGTGCCAGCAGCCAACTAGCGGGAGAAAAGCAGTTCTTC. This sequence joins TRBV7-6 and TRBJ2-1; 11 nucleotides line up with TRBD2. Unmatched junction bases numbered 5, after V lost 5 bases and J lost 11 bases. Germline V CDR1 and CDR2: SGHVS, FNYEAQ. The CDR3 sequence is 13 residues long.

The rearrangement links TRBV4-3 to TRBJ2-3; no reliable D call. CDR3 length: 14 amino acids. Germline-derived CDR1 and CDR2 are LGHNA and YSLEER. The ends were cut back, 3 bases at V and 6 bases at J, with 13 bases in the middle. CDR3 in amino acids: CASSQGKSADTQYF. CDR3 bases: TGCGCCAGCAGCCAGGGAAAATCTGCGGATACGCAGTATTTT.

This chain connects TRBV18 to TRBJ2-3; D is uncertain. Per the germline V gene, CDR1 is KGHSH and CDR2 is LQKENI. The CDR3 is made up of 13 amino acids. The V end lost 4 bases, the J end lost 2 bases, and 7 bases lay between the germline ends. Here the CDR3 DNA reads TGTGCCAGCTCACGAGTAAACACAGATACGCAGTATTTT. Translation: CASSRVNTDTQYF. Together with reference TRBV18 and TRBJ2-3, the CDR3 gives the full variable domain: NAGVMQNPRHLVRRRGQEARLRCSPMKGHSHVYWYRQLPEEGLKFMVYLQKENIIDESGMPKERFSAEFPKEGPSILRIQQVVRGDSAAYFCASSRVNTDTQYFGPGTRLTVL.

This chain joins TRBV5-1 and TRBJ2-5; D possibly matches TRBD1 or TRBD2 (5 bases each). Germline values: CDR1 SGHRS, CDR2 YFSETQ. The CDR3 runs to 16 residues. V was cut by 3 bases and J by 5 bases, with 20 bases left in between. The CDR3 spells CASSWAGTSIQETQYF. The CDR3, as DNA: TGCGCCAGCAGCTGGGCCGGGACCAGCATCCAGGAGACCCAGTACTTC.